Following are 16 T cell receptor beta chains from one sample sequenced in a study of a mutant IDH1 vaccine in newly diagnosed glioma. Indicated time point: week 47, end of study. Doses of 300 ug of mutant IDH1 20-mer peptide were given with topical imiquimod. Measured with immunoSEQ multiplex PCR; TCRdb has only the in-frame clones, and not every one. The repertoire has roughly 50,000 clones, less than 85% of them found once; the top ten carry over 4.5%. These TCRs' antigens remain unknown. The material was PBMCs, obtained from a glioma patient whose treatment included an IDH1 peptide vaccine. The receptors were sampled from a woman between 40 and 55 years old with glioma. Some clones in this sample may be carry-over from other donors' samples.

This clone was seen a single time. V is TRBV19 and J is TRBJ2-2, with D possibly being TRBD2 (6 bases). CDR3 length equals 15 residues. Germline V gene lookup returns CDR1 LNHDA and CDR2 SQIVND (reference sequence). Trimming removed 2 bases at V and 7 bases at J, with 14 bases between. CDR3 loop: CASSILRGANGELFF. The CDR3 DNA reads as TGTGCCAGTAGTATACTGCGCGGGGCGAACGGGGAGCTGTTTTTT. The full variable domain, its missing parts supplied by reference TRBV19 and TRBJ2-2, is DGGITQSPKYLFRKEGQNVTLSCEQNLNHDAMYWYRQDPGQGLRLIYYSQIVNDFQKGDIAEGYSVSREKKESFPLTVTSAQKNPTAFYLCASSILRGANGELFFGEGSRLTVL.

This clone was detected once. This sequence joins TRBV2 and TRBJ2-7; 8 bases line up with TRBD2. The germline V gene has CDR1 SNHLY and CDR2 FYNNEI. The ends lost 7 bases at V and 7 bases at J; junction bases unmatched: 15. This CDR3 region has 15 residues. The CDR3 DNA reads TGTGCCAGCACTGGGGCCCGGGGGGGCTTAGGTGAGCAGTACTTC. Its translation is CASTGARGGLGEQYF.

V usage is TRBV18 and J usage is TRBJ1-1, with D unresolved. This CDR3 is 13 amino acids long. Germline V gives CDR1 KGHSH, CDR2 LQKENI. Between the trimmed V and J ends, which lost 5 bases and 0 bases, there was a span of 7 bases. The chain's CDR3 is CASSGEMNTEAFF. The DNA for the CDR3 is TGTGCCAGCTCAGGGGAAATGAACACTGAAGCTTTCTTT.

In its sample, this clone was seen once. The V call is TRBV13, the J call TRBJ1-3; D gene uncertain. The V and J ends lost 8 bases and 0 bases respectively, with 5 bases between them. This CDR3 is 12 amino acids long. Germline V CDR1 and CDR2: PRHDT, FYEKMQ (reference sequence). In DNA form, the CDR3 reads TGTGCCAGCCGGGCCTCTGGAAACACCATATATTTT. The encoded protein is CASRASGNTIYF.

This chain joins TRBV19 and TRBJ1-5; D unclear. CDR1 and CDR2 from the germline V gene are LNHDA and SQIVND (reference sequence). This CDR3 is 16 amino acids long. Deletions cut 1 base from V and 9 bases from J, with 19 bases between. The CDR3 protein is CASSIGDDTRGSPQHF. In DNA, the CDR3 is TGTGCCAGTAGTATAGGAGACGACACCCGTGGGTCGCCCCAGCATTTT.

The chain recombines TRBV4-1 with TRBJ2-5, with D possibly being TRBD2 (6 bases). Trimming pared 0 bases from V and 5 bases from J, leaving 7 bases between. Looked up from germline, CDR1 is MGHRA and CDR2 is YSYEKL. The CDR3 has 13 amino acids. The CDR3: CASSQDREETQYF. The DNA of the CDR3 is TGCGCCAGCAGCCAAGATCGGGAGGAGACCCAGTACTTC.

This chain joins TRBV4-1 and TRBJ1-1; 7 nucleotides align to TRBD1. The CDR3 totals 15 residues. The V gene end was trimmed by 2 bases and the J gene end by 1 base; junction bases not matched to a gene: 4. Germline-derived CDR1 and CDR2 are MGHRA and YSYEKL. The CDR3 DNA is TGCGCCAGCAGCCAAAGCCGGACAGGGAACACTGAAGCTTTCTTT. Translating gives CASSQSRTGNTEAFF.

The gene calls are TRBV4-3 and TRBJ2-1; 12 bases fit TRBD2. CDR3 length equals 17 residues. CDR1 is LGHNA and CDR2 is YSLEER in the germline V gene. Trimming at V came to 0 bases and at J to 7 bases, leaving 7 bases not matched to a gene. The CDR3 DNA reads TGCGCCAGCAGCCAAGATCTAGGACTAGCGGGAAGGAATGAGCAGTTCTTC. It is translated as CASSQDLGLAGRNEQFF.

V usage is TRBV15 and J usage is TRBJ2-1, with TRBD1 matching over 9 bases. The CDR3 totals 17 residues. Germline V CDR1 and CDR2: LNHNV, YYDKDF (reference sequence). Unmatched junction bases numbered 12, after V lost 1 base and J lost 8 bases. The chain's CDR3 is CATSRAPRDRVSDEQFF. The CDR3 bases are TGTGCCACCAGCAGAGCACCGAGGGACAGGGTCTCCGATGAGCAGTTCTTC.

The gene calls are TRBV19 and TRBJ1-1, with 7 bases aligning to TRBD1. Germline V gives CDR1 LNHDA, CDR2 SQIVND (reference sequence). The V gene end was trimmed by 6 bases and the J gene end by 4 bases; junction bases not matched to a gene: 8. The CDR3 is made up of 14 amino acids. In DNA form, the CDR3 reads TGTGCCAGTAGGTACAGGGGAGTGGGCACTGAAGCTTTCTTT. Translating gives CASRYRGVGTEAFF. Complete variable domain (other parts from reference TRBV19 and TRBJ1-1): DGGITQSPKYLFRKEGQNVTLSCEQNLNHDAMYWYRQDPGQGLRLIYYSQIVNDFQKGDIAEGYSVSREKKESFPLTVTSAQKNPTAFYLCASRYRGVGTEAFFGQGTRLTVV.

The chain links TRBV7-9 to TRBJ2-1; TRBD2 matches 7 bases. CDR3 length: 14 amino acids. Germline CDR1 is SEHNR and CDR2 is FQNEAQ (reference sequence). J gave up 0 bases and V 6 bases, and 2 bases lay outside the gene matches. CDR3 protein: CASRPGGSYNEQFF. CDR3 nucleotides: TGTGCCAGCAGGCCGGGGGGCTCCTACAATGAGCAGTTCTTC.

V gene TRBV6-5 combines with J gene TRBJ1-1, with a possible D match to TRBD1 (6 bases). Trimming left V 4 bases short and J 3 bases short, with 12 bases between. Looked up from germline, CDR1 is MNHEY and CDR2 is SVGAGI. CDR3 length: 14 amino acids. The DNA of the CDR3 is TGTGCCAGCAGTTCTACAGGGAAAGACACTGAAGCTTTCTTT. As protein: CASSSTGKDTEAFF.

The sample holds one count of this clone. The J gene is TRBJ1-1, the V gene TRBV5-4; tentative D call: TRBD1 (6 bases). Trimming stripped 0 bases from V and 4 bases from J, with 10 bases between. Germline values: CDR1 SGHNT, CDR2 YYREEE (reference sequence). The length of the CDR3 is 14 residues. The CDR3 nucleotides are TGTGCCAGCAGCTTGGCAGGCAGGGGCACTGAAGCTTTCTTT. Protein sequence: CASSLAGRGTEAFF.

This clone has only one observation. This chain connects TRBV30 to TRBJ1-5; 9 nucleotides align to TRBD1. Trimming took 1 base from V and 3 from J; bases not matched to a gene: 7. This CDR3 is built from 16 residues. Germline V gene lookup returns CDR1 GTSNPN and CDR2 SVGIG (reference sequence). The CDR3 nucleotides read TGTGCCTGGAGTGCACAGAGGACAGGGGTCAATCAGCCCCAGCATTTT. Translating it yields CAWSAQRTGVNQPQHF.

J is TRBJ1-4 and V is TRBV30; no clear D. Germline CDR1 and CDR2: GTSNPN and SVGIG (reference sequence). The length of the CDR3 is 12 residues. V was shortened by 1 base and J by 15 bases, with 15 bases between the two germline ends. The CDR3: CAWSAGSVSMFF. In DNA, the CDR3 is TGTGCCTGGAGTGCGGGCAGTGTCAGTATGTTTTTT.

V and J are TRBV9 and TRBJ2-5; TRBD1 is a possible D gene (6 bases). The CDR3 sequence is 14 residues long. With 4 bases removed from V and 2 bases from J, the gap between germline ends came to 12 bases. Germline-derived CDR1 and CDR2 are SGDLS and YYNGEE. CDR3 bases: TGTGCCAGCAGCAATGGGACATTTCAAGAGACCCAGTACTTC. Translating gives CASSNGTFQETQYF.